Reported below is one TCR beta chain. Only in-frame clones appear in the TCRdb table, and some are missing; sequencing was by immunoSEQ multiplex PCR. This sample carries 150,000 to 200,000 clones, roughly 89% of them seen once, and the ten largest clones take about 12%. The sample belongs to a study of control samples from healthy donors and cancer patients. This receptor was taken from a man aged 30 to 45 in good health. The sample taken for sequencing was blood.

CDR3 bases: TGTGCCAGCAGCCAAGAGACCGGGGAGCTGTTTTTT. Translation: CASSQETGELFF. The chain employs TRBV3-1 (or the pseudogene TRBV3-2) and TRBJ2-2; D ambiguous. Trimming took 0 bases from V and 5 from J, leaving 1 base between them. The length of the CDR3 is 12 residues. The germline V gene encodes CDR1 LGHDT and CDR2 YNNKEL (reference sequence).